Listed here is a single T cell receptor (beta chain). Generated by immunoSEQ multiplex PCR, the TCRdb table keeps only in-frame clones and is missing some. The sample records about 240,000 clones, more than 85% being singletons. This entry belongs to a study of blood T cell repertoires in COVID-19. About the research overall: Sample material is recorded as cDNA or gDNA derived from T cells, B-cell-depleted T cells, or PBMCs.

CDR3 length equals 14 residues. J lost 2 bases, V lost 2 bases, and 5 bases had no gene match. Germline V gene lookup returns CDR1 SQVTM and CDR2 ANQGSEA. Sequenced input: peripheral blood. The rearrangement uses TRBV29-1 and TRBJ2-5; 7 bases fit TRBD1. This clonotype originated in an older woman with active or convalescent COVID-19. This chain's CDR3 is CSVEWTGAQETQYF. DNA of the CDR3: TGCAGCGTTGAATGGACAGGAGCTCAAGAGACCCAGTACTTC.